The table lists the clone carrying this TCR beta chain with a count of one. The antigen is undetermined. Profiling relied on immunoSEQ multiplex PCR, and the TCRdb table lists in-frame clones only, not all of them. The data show over 150,000 clones, roughly nine tenths seen once. This entry comes from a study of T cell responses to AZD1222 COVID-19 vaccine. The CDR3 is made up of 13 amino acids. V was pared by 10 bases and J by 5 bases, with 17 bases between. Study findings and constraints: The number of AZD1222 recipients seropositive at baseline was only five or six. Across the whole spike, CD4 TCRs peaked at regions 160-218 and 743-854. Donors skewed white British and female; clonal diversity was possibly underestimated.

This specimen was peripheral blood, taken 28 days after the second AZD1222 dose. The TCR sequence derives from an adult who received the AZD1222 COVID-19 vaccine. V usage is TRBV12-3 or TRBV12-4 and J usage is TRBJ1-2, with D perhaps TRBD1 (6 bases). In DNA form, the CDR3 reads TGTGCCACCGGGGGGGCAGGGGAATATGGCTACACCTTC. Protein product: CATGGAGEYGYTF.